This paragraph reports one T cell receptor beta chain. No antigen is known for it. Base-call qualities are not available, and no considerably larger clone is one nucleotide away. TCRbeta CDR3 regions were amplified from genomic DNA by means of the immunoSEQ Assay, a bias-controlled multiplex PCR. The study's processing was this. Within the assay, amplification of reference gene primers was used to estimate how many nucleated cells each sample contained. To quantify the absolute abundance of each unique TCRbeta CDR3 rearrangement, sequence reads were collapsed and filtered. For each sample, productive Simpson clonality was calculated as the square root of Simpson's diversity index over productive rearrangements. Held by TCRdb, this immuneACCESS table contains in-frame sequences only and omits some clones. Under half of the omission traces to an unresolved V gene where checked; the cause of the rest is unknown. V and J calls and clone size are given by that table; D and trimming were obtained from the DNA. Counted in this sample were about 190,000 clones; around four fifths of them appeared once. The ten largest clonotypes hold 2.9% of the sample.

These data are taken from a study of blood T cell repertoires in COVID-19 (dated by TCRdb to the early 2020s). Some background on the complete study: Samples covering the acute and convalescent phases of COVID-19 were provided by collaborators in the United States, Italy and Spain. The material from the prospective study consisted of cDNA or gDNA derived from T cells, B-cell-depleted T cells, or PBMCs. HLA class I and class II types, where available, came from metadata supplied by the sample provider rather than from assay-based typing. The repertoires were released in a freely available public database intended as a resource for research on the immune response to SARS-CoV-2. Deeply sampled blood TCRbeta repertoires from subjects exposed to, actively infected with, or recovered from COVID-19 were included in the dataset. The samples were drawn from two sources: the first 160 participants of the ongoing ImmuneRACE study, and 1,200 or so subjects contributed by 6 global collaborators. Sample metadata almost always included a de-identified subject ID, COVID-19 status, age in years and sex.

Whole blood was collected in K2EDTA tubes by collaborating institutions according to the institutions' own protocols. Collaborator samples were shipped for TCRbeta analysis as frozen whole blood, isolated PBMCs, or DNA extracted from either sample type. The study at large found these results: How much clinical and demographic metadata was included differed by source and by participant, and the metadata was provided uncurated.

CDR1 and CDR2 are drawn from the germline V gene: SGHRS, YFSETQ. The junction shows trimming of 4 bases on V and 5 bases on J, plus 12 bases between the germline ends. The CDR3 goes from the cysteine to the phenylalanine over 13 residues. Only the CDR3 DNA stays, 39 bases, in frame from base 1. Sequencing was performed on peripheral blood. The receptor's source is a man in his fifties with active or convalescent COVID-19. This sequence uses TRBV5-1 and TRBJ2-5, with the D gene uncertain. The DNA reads TGCGCCAGCAGCCAGCCGCCCGGGGAGACCCAGTACTTC. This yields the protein CASSQPPGETQYF.